A single sample gave rise to the 19 T cell receptor beta chains below, sequenced in a study of T cell responses to AZD1222 COVID-19 vaccine. The repertoire was sequenced with immunoSEQ multiplex PCR; TCRdb's copy has only in-frame clones and lacks some. The profile covers over 95,000 clones, with about 87% appearing a single time and around 12% taken by the ten largest. The source was peripheral blood, collected on day 0 of AZD1222 vaccination. The receptor source for this set is an adult in good health.

V is TRBV5-1 and J is TRBJ2-3; 7 bases agree with TRBD2. Germline trimming cut 6 bases from V and 0 bases from J; bases unmatched to any gene: 7. CDR3 length: 15 amino acids. Germline-derived CDR1 and CDR2 are SGHRS and YFSETQ. As DNA, the CDR3 is TGCGCCAGCACGAACCCTAGCGGAAGCACAGATACGCAGTATTTT. This encodes CASTNPSGSTDTQYF.

CDR3 in amino acids: CASSQDRADRFGQPQHF. The CDR3, as DNA: TGTGCCAGCAGCCAAGATAGGGCGGACAGGTTCGGGCAGCCCCAGCATTTT. This sequence joins TRBV4-2 and TRBJ1-5, with TRBD1 matching over 7 bases. After removal of 0 bases from V and 7 bases from J, the junction contained 12 bases not matched to a gene. The CDR3 runs 17 residues. Germline CDR1 is LGHNA and CDR2 is YNFKEQ.

The V call is TRBV18, the J call TRBJ2-5; 12 bases agree with TRBD2. Germline V gene lookup returns CDR1 KGHSH and CDR2 LQKENI. Trimming took 0 bases from V and 6 from J; bases not matched to a gene: 8. The CDR3 length is 17 residues. The CDR3 bases are TGTGCCAGCTCACCACCAACTCTAGCGGGAGGGAGCAAGACCCAGTACTTC. Translated: CASSPPTLAGGSKTQYF.

V usage is TRBV5-1 and J usage is TRBJ2-3, with TRBD2 identical over 14 bases. This CDR3 has 18 residues. Germline V CDR1 and CDR2: SGHRS, YFSETQ. The V gene end was trimmed by 6 bases and the J gene end by 1 base; junction bases not matched to a gene: 10. In nucleotides, the CDR3 is TGCGCCAGCACACGCGGACTAGCGGGAGGATTTGGCACAGATACGCAGTATTTT. It codes for CASTRGLAGGFGTDTQYF.

The rearrangement joins TRBV7-8 to TRBJ1-1; 9 nucleotides line up with TRBD1. With 8 bases clipped from V and 6 bases from J, the junction kept 10 bases outside the gene matches. CDR1 is SGHVS and CDR2 is FQNEAQ in the germline V gene. The CDR3 has 14 amino acids. CDR3 amino acids: CASGAGQGIPEAFF. The CDR3, as DNA: TGTGCCAGCGGGGCTGGACAGGGGATTCCTGAAGCTTTCTTT.

This rearrangement joins TRBV30 to TRBJ1-6, with TRBD1 identical over 7 bases. This CDR3 is 15 amino acids long. V lost 3 bases to trimming and J lost 5 bases; unmatched junction nucleotides: 7. CDR1 GTSNPN and CDR2 SVGIG come from the germline V gene (reference sequence). The CDR3, as DNA: TGTGCCTGGAGCGCCGCAGGGGGTAATAATTCACCCCTCCACTTT. Protein: CAWSAAGGNNSPLHF.

The rearrangement links TRBV29-1 to TRBJ2-5; a possible D gene is TRBD2 (6 bases). The CDR3 extends over 12 amino acids. Trimming cost V 4 bases and J 2 bases, with 8 bases left between them. The germline V gene has CDR1 SQVTM and CDR2 ANQGSEA. The CDR3 nucleotides are TGCAGCGTTGTTCGGGGGCAAGAGACCCAGTACTTC. Translation gives CSVVRGQETQYF.

The V and J genes are TRBV10-3 and TRBJ1-5; 7 bases are a match to TRBD1. Unmatched junction bases numbered 5, after V lost 5 bases and J lost 7 bases. The CDR3 loop spans 13 amino acids. The germline CDR1 and CDR2 sequences are ENHRY and SYGVKD. The CDR3 reads CAISPDREQPQHF. The CDR3 DNA reads as TGTGCCATCAGTCCCGACAGGGAACAGCCCCAGCATTTT.

V usage is TRBV29-1 and J usage is TRBJ1-2; 7 nucleotides line up with TRBD1. With 4 bases clipped from V and 11 bases from J, the junction kept 7 bases outside the gene matches. From germline, CDR1 is SQVTM and CDR2 ANQGSEA. The length of the CDR3 is 11 residues. CDR3 bases: TGCAGCGTTGCGGGACAGACAGAGTACACCTTC. Amino acid sequence: CSVAGQTEYTF.

V is TRBV29-1 and J is TRBJ2-7; 14 nucleotides agree with TRBD2. J was trimmed by 7 bases and V by 4 bases; bases with no gene match: 3. This CDR3 is built from 13 residues. CDR1 and CDR2 (germline): SQVTM, ANQGSEA. The chain's CDR3 is CSVGGLAGGEQYF. For the CDR3, the DNA is TGCAGCGTTGGAGGACTAGCGGGAGGTGAGCAGTACTTC.

The rearrangement joins TRBV5-1 to TRBJ1-6; possibly TRBD1 for D (6 bases). Trimming took 3 bases from V and 8 from J, leaving 15 bases between them. CDR3 length equals 15 residues. Germline CDR1 is SGHRS and CDR2 is YFSETQ. In DNA form, the CDR3 reads TGCGCCAGCAGCTGGACAGTGGGGAGGGATTCACCCCTCCACTTT. As protein: CASSWTVGRDSPLHF. The full variable domain, with the rest looked up from reference TRBV5-1 and TRBJ1-6, is KAGVTQTPRYLIKTRGQQVTLSCSPISGHRSVSWYQQTPGQGLQFLFEYFSETQRNKGNFPGRFSGRQFSNSRSEMNVSTLELGDSALYLCASSWTVGRDSPLHFGNGTRLTVT.

This chain links TRBV28 with TRBJ1-3; D is ambiguous. Per germline, CDR1 MDHEN and CDR2 SYDVKM. The ends were cut back, 7 bases at V and 0 bases at J, with 7 bases in the middle. CDR3 size: 13 residues. The CDR3 nucleotides are TGTGCCAGCACCCCCAGCTCTGGAAACACCATATATTTT. Translating it yields CASTPSSGNTIYF. Drawing the rest from reference TRBV28 and TRBJ1-3, the complete variable domain is DVKVTQSSRYLVKRTGEKVFLECVQDMDHENMFWYRQDPGLGLRLIYFSYDVKMKEKGDIPEGYSVSREKKERFSLILESASTNQTSMYLCASTPSSGNTIYFGEGSWLTVV.

This chain uses TRBV30 with TRBJ2-7, with 10 bases matching TRBD1. Losses at the gene ends were 2 bases for V and 7 bases for J; bases not matched to a gene: 5. CDR1 and CDR2 from the germline V gene are GTSNPN and SVGIG (reference sequence). CDR3 length: 13 residues. The chain's CDR3 is CAWSRTGGGEQYF. For the CDR3, the DNA is TGTGCCTGGAGTCGGACAGGGGGAGGGGAGCAGTACTTC.

This chain joins TRBV2 and TRBJ2-2; D remains unclear. The CDR3 extends over 15 amino acids. CDR1 and CDR2 (germline): SNHLY, FYNNEI. The germline V and J ends were trimmed by 4 bases and 6 bases, with 15 bases remaining between them. This CDR3 reads CASSVITGSAGELFF. The DNA for the CDR3 is TGTGCCAGCAGTGTAATAACGGGTTCGGCCGGGGAGCTGTTTTTT.

The V call is TRBV7-2, the J call TRBJ2-1; D is perhaps TRBD2 (6 bases). Germline CDR1 reads SGHTA; CDR2 reads FQGNSA. V was trimmed by 5 bases and J by 1 base, leaving 18 bases between them. CDR3 length: 17 amino acids. CDR3 in amino acids: CASSPPPGDSSYNEQFF. CDR3 DNA: TGTGCCAGCAGCCCGCCTCCGGGAGATAGTTCCTACAATGAGCAGTTCTTC.

The chain recombines TRBV18 with TRBJ2-7; D remains unclear. The CDR3 has 13 amino acids. Germline V CDR1 and CDR2: KGHSH, LQKENI. Trimming left V 4 bases short and J 3 bases short, with 10 bases between. The CDR3 DNA follows: TGTGCCAGCTCACTGACTCAGGTCTACGAGCAGTACTTC. It yields the protein CASSLTQVYEQYF.

The chain carries TRBV9 and TRBJ2-1; D may be TRBD2 (6 bases). V was pared by 4 bases and J by 1 base, with 9 bases between. CDR1 and CDR2 (germline): SGDLS, YYNGEE. The CDR3 runs 14 residues. CDR3 in DNA: TGTGCCAGCAGCTCGGGAGAGTCCTACAATGAGCAGTTCTTC. Translation: CASSSGESYNEQFF.

This clone was observed a few times. J is TRBJ2-2 and V is TRBV11-3; a weak D match, TRBD1 (6 bases). Trimming removed 2 bases at V and 12 bases at J, with 10 bases between. This CDR3 has 12 residues. The germline V gene has CDR1 SGHNT and CDR2 YENEEA. The chain's CDR3 is CASSLRDNKLFF. CDR3 in DNA: TGTGCCAGCAGCTTAAGGGACAATAAGCTGTTTTTT.

V is TRBV5-4 and J is TRBJ1-2; D is perhaps TRBD1 (5 bases). CDR1 SGHNT and CDR2 YYREEE come from the germline V gene (reference sequence). V gave up 0 bases and J gave up 8 bases, with 11 bases separating them. The CDR3 sequence is 13 residues long. The CDR3: CASSLGQLGGYTF. For the CDR3, the DNA is TGTGCCAGCAGCTTGGGACAGTTAGGGGGCTACACCTTC.